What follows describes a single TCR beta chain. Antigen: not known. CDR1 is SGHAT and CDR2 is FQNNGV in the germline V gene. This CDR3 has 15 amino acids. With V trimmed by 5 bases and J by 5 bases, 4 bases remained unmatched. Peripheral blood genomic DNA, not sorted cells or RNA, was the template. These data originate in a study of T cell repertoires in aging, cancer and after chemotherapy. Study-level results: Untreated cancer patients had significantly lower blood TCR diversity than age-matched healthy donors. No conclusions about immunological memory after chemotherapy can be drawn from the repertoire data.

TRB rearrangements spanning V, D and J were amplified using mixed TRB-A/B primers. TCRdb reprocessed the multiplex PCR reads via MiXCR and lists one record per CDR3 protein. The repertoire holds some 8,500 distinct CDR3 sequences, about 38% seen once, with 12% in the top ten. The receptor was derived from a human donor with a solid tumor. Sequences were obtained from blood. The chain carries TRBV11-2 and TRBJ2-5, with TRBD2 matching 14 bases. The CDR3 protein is CASSARLAGGETQYF. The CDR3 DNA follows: TGTGCCAGCAGCGCCCGACTAGCGGGGGGGGAGACCCAGTACTTC.